The 32 T cell receptor beta chains below were found in one sample sequenced in a study of T cell responses to AZD1222 COVID-19 vaccine (dated by TCRdb to the early 2020s). What the time point label conveys for this sample: baseline before first vaccination. Receptor libraries were prepared by the immunoSEQ multiplex PCR assay. This is the immuneACCESS table as TCRdb keeps it, with only in-frame sequences that have V and J called. A part of the clones is gone; compared with another copy, unresolved V genes explain less than half, and the rest is unexplained. This sample gives around 160,000 clones in total; 93% of them show up just once. The ten largest clones capture approximately 2% of the sample. Here the sequenced sample was peripheral blood, taken on day 0 of AZD1222 vaccination. The receptors originated from an adult in good health.

The rearrangement joins TRBV3-1 (or the pseudogene TRBV3-2) to TRBJ1-2; D remains unclear. The V gene's germline CDR1 is LGHDT and CDR2 YNNKEL (reference sequence). The V end was cut by 5 bases, the J end by 8 bases, with 18 bases between. This CDR3 region has 14 residues. Here the CDR3 reads CASSGLLGFNGYTF. The CDR3 DNA reads TGTGCCAGCAGCGGACTTTTGGGGTTTAACGGCTACACCTTC.

DNA of the CDR3: TGTGCCAGTAGTAGTCTGGACAGGGGGCGGTCCACCGGGGAGCTGTTTTTT. Translation: CASSSLDRGRSTGELFF. This sequence joins TRBV19 and TRBJ2-2, with 11 bases aligning to TRBD1. Germline-derived CDR1 and CDR2 are LNHDA and SQIVND (reference sequence). V trimming: 4 bases; J trimming: 4 bases; junction bases outside the gene matches: 8. CDR3 length: 17 residues.

The chain employs TRBV29-1 and TRBJ1-1, with D hard to call. The CDR3 spans 13 residues. Germline values: CDR1 SQVTM, CDR2 ANQGSEA. The V gene lost 3 bases and the J gene lost 4 bases, with 12 bases spanning the gap. CDR3: CSVDDSGSTEAFF. The CDR3 coding sequence is TGCAGCGTTGATGACTCTGGGTCCACTGAAGCTTTCTTT.

The chain joins TRBV6-6 to TRBJ2-2; D not certain. The CDR3 has 17 residues. CDR1 MNHNY and CDR2 SVGAGI come from the germline V gene (reference sequence). V was clipped by 5 bases and J by 8 bases, with 24 bases between them. CDR3 protein: CASSPSAAGLSRGELFF. The CDR3 DNA follows: TGTGCCAGCAGTCCATCGGCAGCCGGCCTGAGCCGTGGGGAGCTGTTTTTT.

This rearrangement joins TRBV7-2 to TRBJ1-2; possible D gene TRBD1, 6 bases. The V end was cut by 4 bases, the J end by 6 bases, with 18 bases between. The CDR3 totals 15 residues. The germline gives CDR1 SGHTA, CDR2 FQGNSA. The CDR3 DNA sequence: TGTGCCAGCAGCTCCGGACAGATTCGGGGGGATGGCTACACCTTC. The encoded protein is CASSSGQIRGDGYTF.

This clone showed up just once. The genes are TRBV24-1 and TRBJ2-1; D call uncertain. Trimming removed 5 bases from V and 7 bases from J, with 8 bases in between. Germline V CDR1 and CDR2: KGHDR, SFDVKD. The CDR3 length is 12 residues. In DNA form, the CDR3 reads TGTGCCACCAGTGCACGGAGTAATGAGCAGTTCTTC. It yields the protein CATSARSNEQFF.

V gene TRBV19 combines with J gene TRBJ1-2; D might be TRBD1 (6 bases). Germline CDR1 reads LNHDA; CDR2 reads SQIVND (reference sequence). V was pared by 3 bases and J by 5 bases, with 10 bases between. The CDR3 consists of 13 residues. Here the CDR3 reads CASSMDRIYGYTF. The CDR3 nucleotides read TGTGCCAGTAGTATGGACAGAATATATGGCTACACCTTC.

The chain combines TRBV12-3 or TRBV12-4 with TRBJ2-7; D gene ambiguous. This CDR3 spans 11 amino acids. V gave up 6 bases and J gave up 7 bases, with 10 bases separating them. CDR3 sequence: CASSSHGEQYF. The CDR3 coding sequence is TGTGCCAGCAGCTCTCATGGGGAGCAGTACTTC.

The rearrangement links TRBV4-1 to TRBJ1-5; no clear D gene. The CDR3 covers 13 residues. Germline V gives CDR1 MGHRA, CDR2 YSYEKL. The germline V and J ends were trimmed by 0 bases and 13 bases, with 13 bases remaining between them. The CDR3 coding sequence is TGCGCCAGCAGCCAAGATACAAGCTCAAGGCAGCATTTT. As protein: CASSQDTSSRQHF.

This chain connects TRBV9 to TRBJ2-3; TRBD2 matches at 9 bases. The CDR3 consists of 21 residues. Germline assignment: CDR1 SGDLS and CDR2 YYNGEE. V shed 0 bases and J 1 base; nucleotides not matched to a gene: 18. DNA of the CDR3: TGTGCCAGCAGCGTAGGGCTTTGGAGCGGGGGGAACCTCTACGGCACAGATACGCAGTATTTT. Its translation is CASSVGLWSGGNLYGTDTQYF.

The chain joins TRBV2 to TRBJ2-3, with 11 positions matching TRBD2. CDR1 is SNHLY and CDR2 is FYNNEI in the germline V gene. The CDR3 covers 16 residues. V lost 6 bases and J lost 1; bases outside the gene matches: 6. CDR3 DNA sequence: TGTGCCAGCAGCGCTATGACTAGCGGGGGCACAGATACGCAGTATTTT. The encoded protein is CASSAMTSGGTDTQYF. Complete variable domain (other parts from reference TRBV2 and TRBJ2-3): EPEVTQTPSHQVTQMGQEVILRCVPISNHLYFYWYRQILGQKVEFLVSFYNNEISEKSEIFDDQFSVERPDGSNFTLKIRSTKLEDSAMYFCASSAMTSGGTDTQYFGPGTRLTVL.

The chain carries TRBV4-2 and TRBJ1-1; D is undetermined. This CDR3 is built from 16 residues. In germline, CDR1 is LGHNA, CDR2 YNFKEQ. The V and J ends lost 0 bases and 0 bases respectively, with 11 bases between them. CDR3 in DNA: TGTGCCAGCAGCCAAGATCCGGGGAGTATGAACACTGAAGCTTTCTTT. Translated: CASSQDPGSMNTEAFF.

This clone appeared a few times. The chain links TRBV19 to TRBJ1-2, with TRBD1 identical over 7 bases. This CDR3 is 15 amino acids long. Germline V gene sequence: CDR1 LNHDA, CDR2 SQIVND (reference sequence). V lost 6 bases and J lost 5; bases outside the gene matches: 12. CDR3 in amino acids: CASSQSGTVGYGYTF. CDR3 sequence (DNA): TGTGCCAGTAGCCAATCCGGGACAGTCGGGTATGGCTACACCTTC.

The gene calls are TRBV6-5 and TRBJ2-3, with 9 bases lining up with TRBD2. The ends lost 2 bases at V and 5 bases at J; junction bases unmatched: 2. The CDR3 has 14 residues. Germline-derived CDR1 and CDR2 are MNHEY and SVGAGI. CDR3 nucleotides: TGTGCCAGCAGTTACGGCGGGGGGGGAGATACGCAGTATTTT. This sequence encodes CASSYGGGGDTQYF.

V usage is TRBV30 and J usage is TRBJ2-1; D uncertain. CDR3 size: 14 residues. Germline V gene data show CDR1 as GTSNPN and CDR2 as SVGIG (reference sequence). V was trimmed by 0 bases and J by 0 bases, leaving 6 bases between them. CDR3 bases: TGTGCCTGGAGTGTAGGAAGCTCCTACAATGAGCAGTTCTTC. This sequence encodes CAWSVGSSYNEQFF.

The V and J genes are TRBV25-1 and TRBJ1-4, with 7 bases lining up with TRBD1. CDR1 and CDR2 (germline): MGHDK, SYGVNS. The CDR3 is 15 amino acids. V lost 3 bases, J lost 3 bases, and 4 bases stayed unmatched. CDR3 nucleotides: TGTGCCAGCAGTGACTACAGGGGCTCTAATGAAAAACTGTTTTTT. Amino acid sequence: CASSDYRGSNEKLFF.

The rearrangement joins TRBV5-6 to TRBJ2-5; possibly TRBD2 for D (5 bases). Trimming removed 6 bases at V and 5 bases at J, with 17 bases between. The CDR3 loop spans 14 amino acids. The germline V gene has CDR1 SGHDT and CDR2 YYEEEE. CDR3 nucleotides: TGTGCCAGCATTGTTCTACGGGGTTTGGAGACCCAGTACTTC. It yields the protein CASIVLRGLETQYF. The whole variable domain, filled in from reference TRBV5-6 and TRBJ2-5, reads DAGVTQSPTHLIKTRGQQVTLRCSPKSGHDTVSWYQQALGQGPQFIFQYYEEEERQRGNFPDRFSGHQFPNYSSELNVNALLLGDSALYLCASIVLRGLETQYFGPGTRLLVL.

The chain carries TRBV7-9 and TRBJ2-3, with D perhaps TRBD2 (5 bases). Germline values: CDR1 SEHNR, CDR2 FQNEAQ (reference sequence). CDR3 length: 14 amino acids. The V end was cut by 5 bases, the J end by 6 bases, with 15 bases between. The CDR3: CASSPRGRNDTQYF. The CDR3 DNA sequence: TGTGCCAGCAGCCCAAGAGGGCGGAACGATACGCAGTATTTT.

The CDR3 reads CASSLGQEIETQYF. The CDR3, as DNA: TGTGCCAGCAGCCTTGGACAGGAAATTGAGACCCAGTACTTC. The rearrangement links TRBV9 to TRBJ2-5, with TRBD1 matching 7 bases. Trimming removed 4 bases from V and 5 bases from J; junction bases left unmatched: 8. This CDR3 is built from 14 residues. CDR1 SGDLS and CDR2 YYNGEE come from the germline V gene.

The rearrangement links TRBV6-5 to TRBJ1-3, with TRBD1 identical over 8 bases. The germline gives CDR1 MNHEY, CDR2 SVGAGI. This CDR3 region has 14 residues. The trim removed 5 bases at V and 4 bases at J, leaving 4 bases unmatched. This chain's CDR3 is CASSPRGPGNTIYF. CDR3 nucleotides: TGTGCCAGCAGTCCCAGGGGGCCGGGAAACACCATATATTTT.

This clone appeared a few times. At one of its ends the junction is not consistent with the germline gene, which may arise from a read error. The chain employs TRBV7-9 and TRBJ1-3; maybe TRBD1 (5 bases). Germline V gene sequence: CDR1 SEHNR, CDR2 FQNEAQ (reference sequence). This CDR3 spans 15 amino acids. The CDR3 is CASTLEGIYGNTIYF. The CDR3 DNA reads as TGTGCCAGCACCTTAGAGGGGATATATGGAAACACCATATATTTT.

This rearrangement joins TRBV10-2 to TRBJ2-5; 8 nucleotides line up with TRBD1. The germline gives CDR1 WSHSY, CDR2 SAAADI. The V and J ends lost 4 bases and 5 bases, in that order; junction bases with no gene match: 9. This CDR3 spans 15 amino acids. CDR3 sequence: CASSVHRGSGETQYF. DNA of the CDR3: TGCGCCAGCAGTGTACACAGGGGGTCTGGGGAGACCCAGTACTTC.

There are many counts of this clone. The gene calls are TRBV6-4 and TRBJ2-3; D gene uncertain. The CDR3 has 13 amino acids. Germline CDR1 MRHNA, CDR2 SNTAGT. V was cut by 2 bases and J by 1 base, with 4 bases left in between. DNA of the CDR3: TGTGCCAGCAGTGACGGTGGCACAGATACGCAGTATTTT. It yields the protein CASSDGGTDTQYF.

This chain uses TRBV7-8 with TRBJ1-4; D might be TRBD1 (5 bases). The CDR3 length is 14 residues. V was shortened by 7 bases and J by 7 bases, with 16 bases between the two germline ends. CDR1 SGHVS and CDR2 FQNEAQ come from the germline V gene. CDR3 amino acids: CASTPGTPGEKLFF. DNA of the CDR3: TGTGCCAGCACCCCCGGGACGCCCGGTGAAAAACTGTTTTTT.

This chain links TRBV9 with TRBJ1-2; 9 nucleotides align to TRBD1. J gave up 4 bases and V 3 bases, and 7 bases lay outside the gene matches. This CDR3 is 15 amino acids long. Germline CDR1 is SGDLS and CDR2 is YYNGEE. The CDR3, as DNA: TGTGCCAGCAGCGCCGGGACAGGGTCGGTCTATGGCTACACCTTC. It yields the protein CASSAGTGSVYGYTF.

This clone was recorded once. V usage is TRBV30 and J usage is TRBJ2-1; D possibly corresponds to TRBD2 (5 bases). The CDR3 length is 16 residues. V dropped 0 bases and J dropped 0 bases, with 12 bases sitting between them. From germline, CDR1 is GTSNPN and CDR2 SVGIG (reference sequence). In DNA form, the CDR3 reads TGTGCCTGGAGTGTCGTATTTGGGAGCTCCTACAATGAGCAGTTCTTC. As protein: CAWSVVFGSSYNEQFF.

The chain links TRBV5-8 to TRBJ1-1; possibly TRBD1 for D (6 bases). Germline CDR1 is SGHTS and CDR2 is YDEGEE. Deletions cut 4 bases from V and 4 bases from J, with 14 bases between. The CDR3 loop spans 14 amino acids. The CDR3 sequence is CASSPWGARTEAFF. CDR3 bases: TGTGCCAGCAGCCCGTGGGGGGCTCGCACTGAAGCTTTCTTT.

V usage is TRBV12-3 or TRBV12-4 and J usage is TRBJ1-6, with D unclear. The V gene lost 3 bases and the J gene lost 6 bases, with 0 bases spanning the gap. There are 11 residues in the CDR3. The CDR3: CASSFNSPLHF. Written as DNA, the CDR3 is TGTGCCAGCAGTTTTAATTCACCCCTCCACTTT.

This chain links TRBV12-3 or TRBV12-4 with TRBJ2-1; D remains unclear. V was trimmed by 5 bases and J by 13 bases, leaving 15 bases between them. This CDR3 has 12 amino acids. The CDR3 region is CASSPADKYQFF. DNA for the CDR3: TGTGCCAGCAGTCCCGCAGACAAGTACCAGTTCTTC.

The table lists this clone with a few counts. The rearrangement links TRBV15 to TRBJ1-1; D uncertain. Trimming stripped 3 bases from V and 6 bases from J, with 17 bases between. The V gene's germline CDR1 is LNHNV and CDR2 YYDKDF (reference sequence). CDR3 length: 15 residues. This chain's CDR3 is CATSRGTTWVPEAFF. CDR3 nucleotides: TGTGCCACCAGCAGGGGAACTACATGGGTCCCTGAAGCTTTCTTT.

The table lists this clone with a count of one. The chain carries TRBV7-6 and TRBJ2-1; D is undetermined. The germline V and J ends were trimmed by 7 bases and 2 bases, with 18 bases remaining between them. CDR1 is SGHVS and CDR2 is FNYEAQ in the germline V gene. The CDR3 is made up of 16 amino acids. CDR3 sequence: CASTRVGGDTYNEQFF. CDR3 coding DNA: TGTGCCAGCACCCGGGTTGGCGGAGACACCTACAATGAGCAGTTCTTC. Full variable domain (rest looked up from reference TRBV7-6 and TRBJ2-1): GAGVSQSPRYKVTKRGQDVALRCDPISGHVSLYWYRQALGQGPEFLTYFNYEAQQDKSGLPNDRFSAERPEGSISTLTIQRTEQRDSAMYRCASTRVGGDTYNEQFFGPGTRLTVL.

The chain employs TRBV5-6 and TRBJ1-5; TRBD1 aligns across 10 bases. This CDR3 has 17 residues. CDR1 and CDR2 (germline): SGHDT, YYEEEE. The ends lost 1 base at V and 0 bases at J; junction bases unmatched: 4. In DNA, the CDR3 is TGTGCCAGCAGCTTGTTGGGACAGGGGTATAGCAATCAGCCCCAGCATTTT. This codes for CASSLLGQGYSNQPQHF.